What follows are 32 T cell receptor beta chains derived from one specimen sequenced in a study of cytomegalovirus exposure and HLA in healthy donors. Use of 60 Vbeta and 13 Jbeta primers characterized the PCR. Sequencing used immunoSEQ multiplex PCR; TCRdb keeps in-frame clones, though not all of them. The table lists around 150,000 clones, approximately 61% of them singletons, with 1.5% to 2% in the top ten. Sequencing input: PBMCs. Source of these receptors: a human donor in good health.

The J gene is TRBJ2-1, the V gene TRBV12-5, with D tentatively TRBD1 (6 bases). CDR1 and CDR2 from the germline V gene are LGHNT and FRNRAP. This CDR3 region has 15 residues. Deletions cut 5 bases from V and 4 bases from J, with 15 bases between. This CDR3 is CASGPRTATYNEQFF. The CDR3 bases are TGTGCTAGTGGTCCACGGACAGCTACGTACAATGAGCAGTTCTTC.

This rearrangement joins TRBV19 to TRBJ1-5; 9 nucleotides align to TRBD1. The CDR3 loop spans 14 amino acids. The V gene's germline CDR1 is LNHDA and CDR2 SQIVND (reference sequence). Germline trimming cut 8 bases from V and 5 bases from J; bases unmatched to any gene: 7. The CDR3 here is CASGVWTGDQPQHF. CDR3 coding DNA: TGTGCCAGTGGGGTGTGGACAGGGGATCAGCCCCAGCATTTT.

This clone turned up a few times. The chain combines TRBV6-6 with TRBJ2-5; D remains unclear. The V gene's germline CDR1 is MNHNY and CDR2 SVGAGI (reference sequence). Trimming shortened V by 6 bases and J by 5 bases, and 16 bases separated the two germline ends. The CDR3 covers 14 residues. The CDR3 loop is CASRYRVPGETQYF. CDR3 nucleotides: TGTGCCAGCAGATACCGGGTCCCCGGGGAGACCCAGTACTTC.

The chain combines TRBV4-3 with TRBJ1-1; D ambiguous. In germline, CDR1 is LGHNA, CDR2 YSLEER. The CDR3 is 15 amino acids. V lost 4 bases to trimming and J lost 0 bases, with 12 bases between them. Here the CDR3 reads CASSRDVLVNTEAFF. For the CDR3, the DNA is TGCGCCAGCAGCCGAGATGTCCTTGTGAACACTGAAGCTTTCTTT.

DNA of the CDR3: TGTGCCAGCAGTTTAATTTCGGGATCGCGGGCTGGGGCCAACGTCCTGACTTTC. Encoded protein: CASSLISGSRAGANVLTF. V gene TRBV28 combines with J gene TRBJ2-6, with a possible D match to TRBD2 (5 bases). CDR1 is MDHEN and CDR2 is SYDVKM in the germline V gene. The CDR3 has 18 amino acids. The V end lost 2 bases, the J end lost 2 bases, and 16 bases lay between the germline ends.

The V and J genes are TRBV5-1 and TRBJ2-1, with 13 bases fitting TRBD2. The CDR3 extends over 19 amino acids. Germline V lookup: CDR1 SGHRS, CDR2 YFSETQ. J lost 2 bases, V lost 2 bases, and 10 bases had no gene match. Here the CDR3 reads CASSFGLAGVQVPYNEQFF. As DNA, the CDR3 is TGCGCCAGCAGCTTCGGACTAGCGGGAGTACAGGTCCCCTACAATGAGCAGTTCTTC.

The V call is TRBV4-1, the J call TRBJ2-1; D is uncertain. The V and J ends lost 3 bases and 5 bases respectively, with 17 bases between them. The V gene's germline CDR1 is MGHRA and CDR2 YSYEKL. This CDR3 is built from 16 residues. CDR3 loop: CASSHPSSSHNNEQFF. DNA for the CDR3: TGCGCCAGCAGCCACCCATCCTCTTCCCACAACAATGAGCAGTTCTTC.

The chain employs TRBV5-1 and TRBJ2-2, with a tentative D call TRBD1 (7 bases). Germline CDR1 and CDR2: SGHRS and YFSETQ. CDR3 size: 16 residues. Trimming stripped 1 base from V and 1 base from J, with 11 bases between. The CDR3 DNA follows: TGCGCCAGCAGCTTGTTTCAGGGGGGGAACACCGGGGAGCTGTTTTTT. Protein product: CASSLFQGGNTGELFF.

The chain links TRBV7-9 to TRBJ2-1; tentatively, D is TRBD1 (6 bases). The germline V gene has CDR1 SEHNR and CDR2 FQNEAQ (reference sequence). V was shortened by 5 bases and J by 7 bases, with 15 bases between the two germline ends. CDR3 length: 14 amino acids. This CDR3 reads CASSPLQGRNEQFF. The CDR3 coding sequence is TGTGCCAGCAGCCCCTTACAGGGAAGGAATGAGCAGTTCTTC.

This clone is medium-sized by share. The chain carries TRBV28 and TRBJ2-3; TRBD1 matches 7 bases. The CDR3 is made up of 14 amino acids. Germline assignment: CDR1 MDHEN and CDR2 SYDVKM. V lost 2 bases and J lost 3; bases outside the gene matches: 2. The CDR3 sequence: CASSLDRVTDTQYF. The CDR3 DNA sequence: TGTGCCAGCAGTTTAGACAGGGTTACAGATACGCAGTATTTT.

The chain joins TRBV5-1 to TRBJ2-3; D is uncertain. The germline V gene encodes CDR1 SGHRS and CDR2 YFSETQ. Trimming pared 0 bases from V and 4 bases from J, leaving 12 bases between. The CDR3 loop spans 15 amino acids. CDR3 sequence reads: CASSLGPGSPDTQYF. In DNA form, the CDR3 reads TGCGCCAGCAGCTTGGGGCCAGGCTCCCCAGATACGCAGTATTTT.

This chain joins TRBV27 and TRBJ2-2, with a possible D match to TRBD1 (8 bases). The CDR3 runs 15 residues. Germline-derived CDR1 and CDR2 are MNHEY and SMNVEV (reference sequence). V shed 3 bases and J shed 7 bases, with 15 bases lying between them. The CDR3 is CASSFYRGGHGELFF. CDR3 in DNA: TGTGCCAGCAGTTTTTACAGGGGGGGGCACGGGGAGCTGTTTTTT.

There are a few counts of this clone. This chain links TRBV15 with TRBJ1-1; the D gene is possibly TRBD1 (5 bases). Germline assignment: CDR1 LNHNV and CDR2 YYDKDF (reference sequence). This CDR3 has 14 residues. The V and J ends lost 1 base and 5 bases respectively, with 11 bases between them. In DNA form, the CDR3 reads TGTGCCACCAGCAGAGCGCAGGGATATACTGAAGCTTTCTTT. Its translation is CATSRAQGYTEAFF.

This clone occurred a few times. The chain is built from TRBV10-3 and TRBJ2-1, with D perhaps matching TRBD2 (5 bases). V lost 10 bases, J lost 10 bases, and 20 bases lay in between. The CDR3 covers 13 residues. Germline CDR1 reads ENHRY; CDR2 reads SYGVKD. CDR3 sequence (DNA): TGTGCCACCTCCACGGAAACTAGACGCGAGCAGTTCTTC. This gives the protein CATSTETRREQFF.

This clone showed up just a few times. The rearrangement uses TRBV5-1 and TRBJ2-7; D may be TRBD2 (6 bases). CDR1 SGHRS and CDR2 YFSETQ come from the germline V gene. CDR3 length: 12 residues. V lost 4 bases to trimming and J lost 5 bases, with 10 bases between them. The CDR3: CASSRELHEQYF. CDR3 in DNA: TGCGCCAGCAGCCGGGAGCTCCACGAGCAGTACTTC.

This clone was seen only a few times. This chain uses TRBV6-4 with TRBJ2-7, with 12 nucleotides matching TRBD2. Germline CDR1 reads MRHNA; CDR2 reads SNTAGT. CDR3 length: 16 amino acids. The V segment lost 7 bases and the J segment 5 bases; nucleotides outside the gene matches: 12. CDR3 coding DNA: TGTGCCAGCACCCCCCGGTCTAGCGGGAGGGGCAACGAGCAGTACTTC. Its protein is CASTPRSSGRGNEQYF.

The chain links TRBV11-3 to TRBJ2-7; 10 bases match TRBD2. The ends lost 5 bases at V and 5 bases at J; junction bases unmatched: 9. The CDR3 loop spans 15 amino acids. The germline V gene encodes CDR1 SGHNT and CDR2 YENEEA. The CDR3 region has the DNA TGTGCCAGCAGCCTCTTCGTAGCGGGAGGAGACGAGCAGTACTTC. Translated, it gives CASSLFVAGGDEQYF.

This clone was observed a handful of times. This sequence joins TRBV6-5 and TRBJ2-4; D may be TRBD2 (5 bases). Germline CDR1 and CDR2: MNHEY and SVGAGI. This CDR3 contains 15 residues. The V gene lost 4 bases and the J gene lost 2 bases, with 12 bases spanning the gap. CDR3 nucleotides: TGTGCCAGCAGTTTCAACTCCGGGACCAAAAACATTCAGTACTTC. Translated, it gives CASSFNSGTKNIQYF.

This clone appeared a few times. The chain links TRBV25-1 to TRBJ1-2, with D uncertain. Trimming took off 4 bases at V and 5 bases at J, with 11 bases between the two ends. Germline CDR1 and CDR2: MGHDK and SYGVNS. This CDR3 is 13 amino acids long. This chain's CDR3 is CASSVGVPYGYTF. Written as DNA, the CDR3 is TGTGCCAGCAGTGTCGGGGTCCCATATGGCTACACCTTC.

The chain links TRBV7-9 to TRBJ2-7; tentatively, D is TRBD2 (5 bases). Germline CDR1 SEHNR, CDR2 FQNEAQ (reference sequence). V dropped 4 bases and J dropped 0 bases, with 10 bases sitting between them. There are 14 residues in the CDR3. DNA for the CDR3: TGTGCCAGCAGCTCTGGACTCCGCTCCTACGAGCAGTACTTC. Its translation: CASSSGLRSYEQYF. Using reference TRBV7-9 and TRBJ2-7 for the parts outside the CDR3, the full variable domain is DTGVSQNPRHKITKRGQNVTFRCDPISEHNRLYWYRQTLGQGPEFLTYFQNEAQLEKSRLLSDRFSAERPKGSFSTLEIQRTEQGDSAMYLCASSSGLRSYEQYFGPGTRLTVT.

V gene TRBV19 combines with J gene TRBJ2-3; D remains unclear. CDR1 LNHDA and CDR2 SQIVND come from the germline V gene (reference sequence). The germline V and J ends were trimmed by 1 base and 2 bases, with 10 bases remaining between them. The CDR3 runs to 15 residues. The CDR3 sequence: CASSIVLETTDTQYF. The CDR3 coding sequence is TGTGCCAGTAGTATAGTTCTAGAGACCACAGATACGCAGTATTTT.

The chain is built from TRBV9 and TRBJ2-5; D is perhaps TRBD1 (5 bases). Germline CDR1 is SGDLS and CDR2 is YYNGEE. Trimming pared 3 bases from V and 2 bases from J, leaving 11 bases between. This CDR3 region has 14 residues. CDR3 nucleotides: TGTGCCAGCAGCGACGACAGTCTTCAAGAGACCCAGTACTTC. Translated, it gives CASSDDSLQETQYF.

The CDR3 spells CASSISGSSYNEQFF. The DNA for the CDR3 is TGTGCCAGCAGCATTAGCGGGAGCTCCTACAATGAGCAGTTCTTC. The rearrangement uses TRBV7-6 and TRBJ2-1; TRBD2 matches 9 bases. Germline CDR1 is SGHVS and CDR2 is FNYEAQ. The CDR3 has 15 residues. J was trimmed by 0 bases and V by 5 bases; bases with no gene match: 2. Combining the CDR3 with reference TRBV7-6 and TRBJ2-1 gives the whole variable domain GAGVSQSPRYKVTKRGQDVALRCDPISGHVSLYWYRQALGQGPEFLTYFNYEAQQDKSGLPNDRFSAERPEGSISTLTIQRTEQRDSAMYRCASSISGSSYNEQFFGPGTRLTVL.

This clone came up a few times. This chain joins TRBV7-8 and TRBJ1-4; D possibly corresponds to TRBD1 (6 bases). This CDR3 is 13 amino acids long. In germline, CDR1 is SGHVS, CDR2 FQNEAQ. V was clipped by 7 bases and J by 8 bases, with 14 bases between them. The CDR3 DNA is TGTGCCAGCACCCCCGGGGGGCTCGAAAAACTGTTTTTT. It yields the protein CASTPGGLEKLFF.

V is TRBV21-1 and J is TRBJ1-1. TRBV21-1 is described as a pseudogene. The CDR3 is 15 amino acids. The CDR3 is CASSKAGTKNTEAFF. CDR3 nucleotide sequence: TGTGCCAGCAGCAAAGCCGGGACTAAGAACACTGAAGCTTTCTTT.

This chain links TRBV6-5 with TRBJ1-5; D ambiguous. V gave up 6 bases and J gave up 1 base, with 13 bases separating them. This CDR3 has 15 amino acids. Germline V gene data show CDR1 as MNHEY and CDR2 as SVGAGI. DNA of the CDR3: TGTGCCAGCAGCCAACGGACGGGGAGCAATCAGCCCCAGCATTTT. This gives the protein CASSQRTGSNQPQHF.

The chain is built from TRBV6-4 and TRBJ2-5; perhaps TRBD2 as D (6 bases). Germline CDR1 reads MRHNA; CDR2 reads SNTAGT. V was shortened by 2 bases and J by 13 bases, with 11 bases between the two germline ends. The CDR3 is made up of 11 amino acids. In nucleotides, the CDR3 is TGTGCCAGCAGTGACGGGGGGAGTACGTACTTC. Its translation: CASSDGGSTYF.

J is TRBJ2-1 and V is TRBV10-3; possibly TRBD2 for D (5 bases). The CDR3 covers 16 residues. Trimming removed 0 bases from V and 0 bases from J, with 9 bases in between. CDR1 is ENHRY and CDR2 is SYGVKD in the germline V gene. CDR3 region: CAISESSSGSYNEQFF. In nucleotides, the CDR3 is TGTGCCATCAGTGAGTCTTCCAGCGGCTCCTACAATGAGCAGTTCTTC.

This sequence joins TRBV5-1 and TRBJ2-7; possible D gene TRBD2, 5 bases. The CDR3 is 15 residues long. V shed 2 bases and J shed 1 base, with 13 bases lying between them. From germline, CDR1 is SGHRS and CDR2 YFSETQ. The CDR3 is CASSFEPGKSYEQYF. The CDR3 nucleotides read TGCGCCAGCAGCTTTGAGCCGGGGAAATCCTACGAGCAGTACTTC.

The J gene is TRBJ2-4, the V gene TRBV13, with 9 bases matching TRBD2. Per germline, CDR1 PRHDT and CDR2 FYEKMQ (reference sequence). After removal of 5 bases from V and 6 bases from J, the junction contained 11 bases not matched to a gene. The CDR3 spans 16 residues. The CDR3 loop reads CASSERSTSGRNIQYF. DNA of the CDR3: TGTGCCAGCAGCGAACGTTCGACTAGCGGTAGAAACATTCAGTACTTC.

The chain is built from TRBV28 and TRBJ2-1; TRBD1 agrees at 8 bases. CDR3 size: 15 residues. V gave up 6 bases and J gave up 4 bases; unmatched junction bases: 8. Germline CDR1 MDHEN, CDR2 SYDVKM. CDR3 region: CASSHYRQGYNEQFF. DNA for the CDR3: TGTGCCAGCAGCCATTACAGACAGGGGTACAATGAGCAGTTCTTC.

The V call is TRBV28, the J call TRBJ2-7; TRBD2 is a possible D gene (6 bases). CDR3 length: 14 amino acids. Germline assignment: CDR1 MDHEN and CDR2 SYDVKM. Trimming shortened V by 2 bases and J by 1 base, and 9 bases separated the two germline ends. CDR3 in amino acids: CASSLPGTSYEQYF. In nucleotides, the CDR3 is TGTGCCAGCAGTTTACCTGGGACTTCCTACGAGCAGTACTTC.